This T cell receptor beta chain was captured by sequencing in a study of shared clonotypes between healthy human individuals (dated by TCRdb to the early 2020s). Describing the broader study: A couple of women and three men aged 18 to 49 years were included in the cohort. To estimate repertoire size and how much clonotypes are shared between individuals, the study performed deep sequencing of blood TCR repertoires from a handful of healthy adults. Libraries were prepared and TCR repertoires were sequenced by different laboratories using diverse techniques, in order to increase sequencing depth and limit assay-specific biases. Each donor's leukapheresis produced roughly between about 0.9 and 9.5 billion PBMCs. For each donor, CD4 naive and CD4 memory were each run on three plates, CD8 naive on two plates, and CD8 memory on one plate. Results and caveats for the whole study, not just this receptor: Even with the large sequencing depth, rarefaction of the sorted-subset datasets indicated that sequencing was incomplete. When a handful of donors were compared, the shared fraction of clonotypes was around 5% for naive CD4, approximately 3.3% for naive CD8, 2.3% for memory CD4, and less than 0.5% for memory CD8. Pairwise subsampling indicated that sequencing depth was expected to affect the degree of clonotype sharing among donors. Larger estimated clonotype richness was generally found for naive subsets than for memory subsets. Clonotypes shared by all four sorted-subset donors showed higher generation probabilities than non-shared clonotypes. Only blood was sampled, and tissue TCR repertoires likely differ from those in blood. Because the study included a small number of donors, the genetic and exposure-history diversity represented was limited.

TCR CDR3 regions were amplified from genomic DNA by multiplex PCR using the deep immunoSEQ assay. Extracted genomic DNA from each cell subset was distributed evenly across all wells of several immunoSEQ 96-well plates, and each plate was treated as a replicate. For sorted subsets, each replicate PCR was loaded with about 200 ng genomic DNA, equivalent to 25,000 to 30,000 T cell genomes. Purified libraries were measured with a Qubit 3.0 fluorometer, size-checked on a Bioanalyzer 2100, and measured again with the KAPA Library Quantification kit. Every immunoSEQ 96-well plate was sequenced on a separate single-read 150-cycle Illumina NextSeq 550 flow cell. As for the original processing: Because the immunoSEQ output held only junctional sequences and lacked quality scores, the filtering could not match the filtering applied to full-length reads. Sequences were annotated with PyIR, a Python wrapper for IgBLAST v1.9, using IMGT germline references to assign V/J genes and CDR3. Reads with weak V/J assignments (E-value above 1e-6), missing CDR3, stop codons, out-of-frame junctions, or ambiguous translated residues were removed. V3J clonotypes were defined as sequences sharing an identical inferred V gene, J gene, and CDR3 amino acid sequence. The percentage overlap between two repertoires was calculated by dividing the number of shared unique clonotypes by the size of the smaller repertoire. Three approaches were used to assess repertoire richness: RTK rarefaction, the Chao1 estimator, and Recon v2.1 estimates of unobserved clonotypes. Generation probabilities were computed with OLGA for all TCRbeta clonotypes obtained by the gDNA method from several donors. TCRdb carries this immuneACCESS record with in-frame sequences only. Its versions omit some clonotypes, under half of them owing to an unresolved V gene in the studies checked, with the rest unexplained. V, J and clone size are those of that table, while D and trimming were read from the DNA. The sample table contains 2 million to 2.5 million clones; only one count was recorded for almost 96% of them. In total, the top ten clones hold approximately 0.13% of the sample.

A note on this clone: Its antigen has not been determined. Base quality data are lacking; no much larger clone is found one base away.

Healthy HIV-negative adults with no recently reported acute infections or vaccinations were included as donors. All donors were Caucasian adults living in Nashville, Tennessee, USA. CD4+ T cells were enriched through magnetic negative selection, after which naive cells were positively selected on CD45RA and the remaining negative fraction served as the memory subset. After blood collection by leukapheresis, PBMCs were isolated using Ficoll-Histopaque density gradient centrifugation and then cryopreserved in the vapor phase of liquid nitrogen. Purity and quantity of every magnetically sorted T cell population were checked by analytical flow cytometry. From each sorted fraction, genomic DNA was isolated and quantified by UV absorbance on a Nanodrop 2000c. The CDR3 runs 13 amino acids, cysteine and phenylalanine included. Kept here is only the CDR3 DNA, which spans 39 bases and is read in frame from base 1. Taken from the germline V gene, the CDR1 and CDR2 loops are LGHNA and YSLEER. V is cut by 2 bases and J by 5 bases, and the space between the germline ends is 9 bases.

This TCR came from a man aged 18-30 years in good health. The material sequenced was naive CD4+ T cells sorted from blood. Reading the label with the study, this specimen's cell subset or site is: CD45RA+ positively selected. The sequence joins TRBV4-3 to TRBJ1-1; no D gene is confidently identified. CDR3 reads: CASSQRQNTEAFF. DNA sequence: TGCGCCAGCAGCCAACGCCAAAATACTGAAGCTTTCTTT.